This passage covers 5 T cell receptor beta chains from one sample sequenced in a study of memory CD4+ T cells and cytomegalovirus serostatus. Single viable CD3+CD4+CD8-CD45RO+ cells were sorted as the memory CD4+ T cells. This table comes from immunoSEQ multiplex PCR, and its TCRdb copy is limited to in-frame clones, with some not included. Of some 48,000 clones in the sample, roughly 78% were seen once. Sample: memory CD4+ T cells from blood. These TCRs come from an adult in good health and CMV-seronegative.

This chain connects TRBV10-3 to TRBJ1-5; unclear D gene. From germline, CDR1 is ENHRY and CDR2 SYGVKD. This CDR3 has 14 residues. Trimming pared 3 bases from V and 6 bases from J, leaving 12 bases between. The CDR3 loop is CAISDSRESQPQHF. In DNA form, the CDR3 reads TGTGCCATCAGTGATTCCCGGGAGAGTCAGCCCCAGCATTTT.

The chain uses TRBV19 and TRBJ1-1; D remains unclear. V lost 3 bases and J 1 base, leaving 12 bases between the germline ends. Per germline, CDR1 LNHDA and CDR2 SQIVND (reference sequence). CDR3 length equals 15 residues. CDR3 amino acids: CASSIGGSKNTEAFF. DNA of the CDR3: TGTGCCAGTAGTATTGGTGGATCCAAGAACACTGAAGCTTTCTTT. Full variable domain (remainder filled in from reference TRBV19 and TRBJ1-1): DGGITQSPKYLFRKEGQNVTLSCEQNLNHDAMYWYRQDPGQGLRLIYYSQIVNDFQKGDIAEGYSVSREKKESFPLTVTSAQKNPTAFYLCASSIGGSKNTEAFFGQGTRLTVV.

This clone was detected a few times. The chain couples TRBV6-5 to TRBJ1-6; D not certain. The germline V gene has CDR1 MNHEY and CDR2 SVGAGI. The CDR3 sequence is 15 residues long. Trimming removed 6 bases at V and 11 bases at J, with 20 bases between. CDR3 in amino acids: CASRPEGAVGAPLHF. Here the CDR3 DNA reads TGTGCCAGCAGACCCGAGGGAGCAGTGGGCGCACCCCTCCACTTT.

The rearrangement joins TRBV30 to TRBJ1-1; D is ambiguous. The V gene lost 5 bases and the J gene lost 10 bases, with 14 bases spanning the gap. Germline V gene data show CDR1 as GTSNPN and CDR2 as SVGIG (reference sequence). This CDR3 has 11 residues. For the CDR3, the DNA is TGTGCCTGGGAAGACGCCTCCGGAGCTTTCTTT. Encoded protein: CAWEDASGAFF.

This rearrangement joins TRBV5-6 to TRBJ1-5; maybe TRBD1 (6 bases). There are 15 residues in the CDR3. CDR1 SGHDT and CDR2 YYEEEE come from the germline V gene. The V and J ends lost 0 bases and 0 bases respectively, with 7 bases between them. The CDR3 nucleotides read TGTGCCAGCAGCTTGGGACAGGTTAGCAATCAGCCCCAGCATTTT. This encodes CASSLGQVSNQPQHF.